This TCR beta chain was retrieved from a study of blood T cell repertoires in COVID-19. Across the study: PBMCs, B-cell-depleted T cells, or T cells were the source of the cDNA or gDNA that made up the material.

As handled by the study authors: Nucleated cell number was recorded as an estimate derived from reference gene primer amplification. Clones were sequenced by immunoSEQ multiplex PCR, and TCRdb holds only the in-frame ones, with some missing. The D gene and trimming were derived from the DNA, and the V and J assignments and clone size from that table. Among roughly 250,000 clones listed, roughly 83% were seen once. After removal of 7 bases from V and 3 bases from J, the junction contained 7 bases not matched to a gene. Germline V gives CDR1 SNHLY, CDR2 FYNNEI. This CDR3 has 15 amino acids. The chain links TRBV2 to TRBJ2-2; 8 nucleotides match TRBD1. This sequence originates from an elderly woman with acute or convalescent COVID-19. Sequences were obtained from peripheral blood. In nucleotides, the CDR3 is TGTGCCAGCAAGGGCAGGGGGCGAGACACCGGGGAGCTGTTTTTT. Encoded protein: CASKGRGRDTGELFF. Full variable domain (rest looked up from reference TRBV2 and TRBJ2-2): EPEVTQTPSHQVTQMGQEVILRCVPISNHLYFYWYRQILGQKVEFLVSFYNNEISEKSEIFDDQFSVERPDGSNFTLKIRSTKLEDSAMYFCASKGRGRDTGELFFGEGSRLTVL.